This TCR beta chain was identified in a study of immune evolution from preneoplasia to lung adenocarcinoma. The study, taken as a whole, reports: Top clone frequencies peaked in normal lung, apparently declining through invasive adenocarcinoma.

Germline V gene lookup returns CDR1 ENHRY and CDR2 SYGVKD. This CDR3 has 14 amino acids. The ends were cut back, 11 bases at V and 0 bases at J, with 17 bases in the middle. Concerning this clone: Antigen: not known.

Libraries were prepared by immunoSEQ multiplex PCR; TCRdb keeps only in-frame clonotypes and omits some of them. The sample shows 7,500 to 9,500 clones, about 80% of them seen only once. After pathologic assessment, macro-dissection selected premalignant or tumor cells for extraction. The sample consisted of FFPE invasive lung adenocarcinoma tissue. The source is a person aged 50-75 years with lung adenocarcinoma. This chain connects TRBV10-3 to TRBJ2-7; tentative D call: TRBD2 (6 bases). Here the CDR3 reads CASSASESSYEQYF. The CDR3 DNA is TGTGCCTCCTCCGCTAGCGAGAGCTCCTACGAGCAGTACTTC.